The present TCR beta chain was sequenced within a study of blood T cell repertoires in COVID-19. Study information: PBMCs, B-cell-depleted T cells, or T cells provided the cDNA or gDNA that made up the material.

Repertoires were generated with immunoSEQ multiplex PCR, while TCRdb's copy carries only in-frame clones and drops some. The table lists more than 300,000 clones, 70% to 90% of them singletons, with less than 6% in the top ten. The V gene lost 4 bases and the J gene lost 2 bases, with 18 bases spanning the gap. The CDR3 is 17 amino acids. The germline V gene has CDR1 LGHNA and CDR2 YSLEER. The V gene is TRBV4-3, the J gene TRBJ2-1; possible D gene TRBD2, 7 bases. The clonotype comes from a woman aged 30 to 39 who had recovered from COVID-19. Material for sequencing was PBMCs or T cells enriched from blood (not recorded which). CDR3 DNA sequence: TGCGCCAGCAGCCGGGGAACGGGGGGCAGGCCCTACAATGAGCAGTTCTTC. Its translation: CASSRGTGGRPYNEQFF.